Presented here are 9 T cell receptor beta chains from one specimen sequenced in a study of early T cells in non-severe SARS-CoV-2 infection. TCRdb used MiXCR to reprocess the 5' RACE reads, holding one entry per CDR3 protein. The sample includes 70,000 to 95,000 distinct CDR3 sequences, roughly 14% seen only once; the top ten take approximately 0.54%. What was sequenced was whole blood. These receptors came from an adult who was a healthcare worker with PCR-confirmed SARS-CoV-2 infection or an uninfected control (not recorded which).

The chain combines TRBV7-8 with TRBJ2-5, with 7 positions matching TRBD2. The CDR3 has 15 residues. V shed 2 bases, J shed 5 bases, and the junction held 8 bases outside the gene matches. Germline V gene data show CDR1 as SGHVS and CDR2 as FQNEAQ. The CDR3: CASSLNGPGRETQYF. The CDR3 nucleotides are TGTGCCAGCAGCTTAAACGGGCCCGGGAGGGAGACCCAGTACTTC.

The rearrangement uses TRBV10-1 and TRBJ2-3; 13 nucleotides agree with TRBD2. The CDR3 spans 17 residues. The germline gives CDR1 WNHNN, CDR2 SYGVQD (reference sequence). After removal of 0 bases from V and 3 bases from J, the junction contained 3 bases not matched to a gene. In DNA form, the CDR3 reads TGCGCCAGCAGTGAGTCCGGGACTAGCGGGGCAACAGATACGCAGTATTTT. Protein: CASSESGTSGATDTQYF.

This clonotype was recorded at least ten times. The rearrangement uses TRBV10-1 and TRBJ2-5; D is ambiguous. V was pared by 2 bases and J by 5 bases, with 9 bases between. Looked up from germline, CDR1 is WNHNN and CDR2 is SYGVQD (reference sequence). This CDR3 is 13 amino acids long. Here the CDR3 reads CASSEAIGETQYF. DNA for the CDR3: TGCGCCAGCAGTGAGGCGATTGGGGAGACCCAGTACTTC.

CDR3 amino acids: CSVEDRGRHQETQYF. The CDR3 region has the DNA TGCAGCGTTGAAGATCGGGGACGGCACCAAGAGACCCAGTACTTC. J is TRBJ2-5 and V is TRBV29-1, with D perhaps TRBD1 or TRBD2 (5 bases each). Germline lookup yields CDR1 SQVTM and CDR2 ANQGSEA. CDR3 length equals 15 residues. V was shortened by 0 bases and J by 0 bases, with 11 bases between the two germline ends.

This rearrangement joins TRBV5-1 to TRBJ2-2; weak D call: TRBD1 (6 bases). Germline V gene data show CDR1 as SGHRS and CDR2 as YFSETQ. The CDR3 spans 16 residues. V was clipped by 5 bases and J by 0 bases, with 14 bases between them. The CDR3 sequence is CASSYTTGTNTGELFF. DNA for the CDR3: TGCGCCAGCAGTTACACTACAGGGACGAACACCGGGGAGCTGTTTTTT.

This clonotype appeared a few times. CDR3 in amino acids: CASSSTGGLVETQYF. The CDR3 bases are TGTGCCAGCAGCTCGACCGGGGGACTAGTTGAGACCCAGTACTTC. The chain combines TRBV7-3 with TRBJ2-5; the match to TRBD2 covers 8 bases. The germline V gene has CDR1 SGHTA and CDR2 FQGTGA. This CDR3 contains 15 residues. The V gene end was trimmed by 4 bases and the J gene end by 5 bases; junction bases not matched to a gene: 9.

This rearrangement joins TRBV18 to TRBJ2-6; 11 nucleotides align to TRBD1. Losses at the gene ends were 6 bases for V and 1 base for J; bases not matched to a gene: 5. Germline assignment: CDR1 KGHSH and CDR2 LQKENI. There are 17 residues in the CDR3. Here the CDR3 DNA reads TGTGCCAGCTCTCGGACAGGGGGCATTTCTGGGGCCAACGTCCTGACTTTC. It yields the protein CASSRTGGISGANVLTF.

This clonotype appeared a few times. The rearrangement joins TRBV20-1 to TRBJ1-2; D might be TRBD1 (5 bases). This CDR3 is built from 14 residues. Looked up from germline, CDR1 is DFQATT and CDR2 is SNEGSKA (reference sequence). The germline V and J ends were trimmed by 3 bases and 6 bases, with 17 bases remaining between them. As DNA, the CDR3 is TGCAGTGCTAGGCCACTAGGGGAGGGGCATGGCTACACCTTC. Its translation: CSARPLGEGHGYTF.

This clonotype was observed a few times. The chain links TRBV29-1 to TRBJ2-1; tentative D call: TRBD1 (5 bases). Germline CDR1 and CDR2: SQVTM and ANQGSEA. The CDR3 is 12 residues long. The V and J ends lost 5 bases and 3 bases respectively, with 8 bases between them. This CDR3 is CSVSQGYNEQFF. The CDR3, as DNA: TGCAGCGTTTCCCAGGGCTACAATGAGCAGTTCTTC.